The source of this T cell receptor (beta chain) is a study of blood T cell repertoires in COVID-19. Study details: Samples representing acute and convalescent COVID-19 were sourced from the United States, Italy and Spain. The analysed material was cDNA or gDNA that came from T cells, B-cell-depleted T cells, or PBMCs.

Using immunoSEQ multiplex PCR, the repertoire was profiled, and TCRdb retains in-frame clones only, with some absent. In the table there are tens of thousands of clones, more than 85% of which are singletons. V lost 0 bases and J 9 bases, leaving 15 bases between the germline ends. The CDR3 spans 15 residues. CDR1 and CDR2 from the germline V gene are KGHSH and LQKENI. The TCR was taken from a human donor in a cohort sampled during active COVID-19. The sample taken for sequencing was peripheral blood. The chain is built from TRBV18 and TRBJ2-1; the D gene is possibly TRBD1 (5 bases). DNA of the CDR3: TGTGCCAGCTCACCACCAGCGAAGGGGTGGGGTGAGCAGTTCTTC. Translated: CASSPPAKGWGEQFF.